This entry concerns a single TCR beta chain. Its antigen is undetermined. V trimming: 4 bases; J trimming: 3 bases; junction bases outside the gene matches: 1. Germline V gene data show CDR1 as MNHNY and CDR2 as SVGAGI (reference sequence). The length of the CDR3 is 15 residues. This sample is part of a study of T-cell memory formation after mild COVID-19. For the study at large: TCR clustering was largely donor specific.

Study observations and caveats: The main location of contracting CD4+ clones was CM and EM, and that of contracting CD8+ clones was EMRA.

5'RACE primed at constant segments yielded TCR alpha and TCR beta cDNA libraries bearing sample barcodes and UMIs. TCRdb analysed the 5' RACE reads with MiXCR anew, one entry per CDR3 protein. The sample lists 110,000 or so distinct CDR3 sequences; roughly a sixth were seen once. The receptor was derived from a man aged 18 to 35 who had mild COVID-19 (a few samples of this study predate the infection). Cell type and time point are not known. J is TRBJ2-2 and V is TRBV6-6; 11 positions agree with TRBD1. Sequencing was carried out using PBMCs or a T cell subset sorted from them (not recorded which). CDR3 bases: TGTGCCAGCAGTTGGACAGGGGGCGACACCGGGGAGCTGTTTTTT. It specifies CASSWTGGDTGELFF.